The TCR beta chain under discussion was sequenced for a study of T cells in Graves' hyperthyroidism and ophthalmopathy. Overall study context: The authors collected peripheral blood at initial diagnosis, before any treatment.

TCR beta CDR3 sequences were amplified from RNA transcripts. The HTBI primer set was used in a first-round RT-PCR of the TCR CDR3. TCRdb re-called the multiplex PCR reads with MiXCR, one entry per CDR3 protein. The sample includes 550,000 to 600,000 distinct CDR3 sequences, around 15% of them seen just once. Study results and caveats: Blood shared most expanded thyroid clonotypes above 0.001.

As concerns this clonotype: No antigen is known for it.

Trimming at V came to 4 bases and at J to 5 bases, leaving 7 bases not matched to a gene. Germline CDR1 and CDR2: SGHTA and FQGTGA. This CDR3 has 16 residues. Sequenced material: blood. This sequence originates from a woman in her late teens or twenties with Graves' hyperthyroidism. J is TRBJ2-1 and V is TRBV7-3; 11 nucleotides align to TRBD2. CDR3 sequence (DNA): TGTGCCAGCAGCTCTCATAGCGGGAGGGTTGACAATGAGCAGTTCTTC. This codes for CASSSHSGRVDNEQFF.